The sequence of this TCR beta chain was determined in a study of long-term antiretroviral therapy in people with HIV. Study outcomes and limitations: Blood specimens, gathered between about 2003 and 2018, were possibly obtained under older ART regimens.

This CDR3 is built from 15 residues. About this clone itself: The target antigen is unknown.

At survey level, the immunoSEQ assay was run in its v3.0 version. Clones were sequenced by immunoSEQ multiplex PCR, and TCRdb holds only the in-frame ones, with some missing. The sample contains roughly 34,000 clones, about 93% of which appear only once. The TCR sequence derives from a woman between 45 and 65 years old with HIV. The chain employs TRBV21-1 and TRBJ1-2; the table's D call, TRBD1, was not checked against the DNA. TRBV21-1 is a documented pseudogene. The sample here was unsorted PBMCs, taken approximately 5 years after starting antiretroviral therapy. The CDR3 DNA reads TGTGCCAGCAGCAAGGGCAGGGGGATTCCGGGCGGCTACACCTTC. Translated: CASSKGRGIPGGYTF.